The present T cell receptor (beta chain) was sequenced within a study of blood T cell repertoires in COVID-19. In the original analysis: Reference gene primers were amplified, and this amplification served to estimate nucleated cell counts. TCRdb's table, derived via immunoSEQ multiplex PCR, lists solely in-frame clones and lacks some. That table furnishes V, J and clone size, whereas the DNA furnished D and trimming. The table records about 230,000 clones, approximately 88% of them present only once. Source material: PBMCs or T cells enriched from blood (not recorded which). This clonotype was sampled from a woman aged 40 to 49 with acute COVID-19.

This CDR3 is CASSPLLGGSTDTQYF. The CDR3 region has the DNA TGTGCCAGCAGCCCCCTTCTCGGGGGGAGCACAGATACGCAGTATTTT. The chain links TRBV13 to TRBJ2-3; 7 positions agree with TRBD2. The CDR3 extends over 16 amino acids. V shed 5 bases and J 0 bases; nucleotides not matched to a gene: 8. CDR1 and CDR2 from the germline V gene are PRHDT and FYEKMQ (reference sequence).